These 23 T cell receptor beta chains came from one sample sequenced in a study of blood T cell repertoires in COVID-19 (TCRdb year 2020). Library method: the immunoSEQ multiplex PCR assay. TCRdb re-hosts the immuneACCESS table, in-frame sequences only. Its copies lack some clones; in the studies checked, an unresolved V gene accounts for under half of them, and the cause for the rest is not known. The sample contains approximately 56,000 clones, 89% of them found a single time. Approximately 8.8% of the sample goes to the ten largest clones. The sample consisted of peripheral blood. The receptors originated from a man at least 80 years old with active or convalescent COVID-19.

This chain links TRBV9 with TRBJ2-3, with a possible D match to TRBD1 (6 bases). Germline V gene sequence: CDR1 SGDLS, CDR2 YYNGEE. This CDR3 has 12 amino acids. V was trimmed by 3 bases and J by 4 bases, leaving 6 bases between them. The DNA for the CDR3 is TGTGCCAGCAGCGAGGGGGCAGATACGCAGTATTTT. Translating gives CASSEGADTQYF.

This clone was detected only a few times. The chain links TRBV29-1 to TRBJ2-7; 7 bases map to TRBD1. Trimming at V came to 5 bases and at J to 0 bases, leaving 7 bases not matched to a gene. CDR1 and CDR2 (germline): SQVTM, ANQGSEA. This CDR3 has 14 residues. This CDR3 is CSVKQQGSSYEQYF. DNA of the CDR3: TGCAGCGTTAAGCAACAGGGGAGCTCCTACGAGCAGTACTTC.

This clone was seen only once. The chain joins TRBV19 to TRBJ2-7; 8 positions agree with TRBD2. CDR3 size: 14 residues. J lost 2 bases, V lost 6 bases, and 6 bases had no gene match. In germline, CDR1 is LNHDA, CDR2 SQIVND (reference sequence). CDR3 in DNA: TGTGCCAGTAGACCGGGGGGGTCGGCCTACGAGCAGTACTTC. Translation: CASRPGGSAYEQYF.

The genes are TRBV6-4 and TRBJ2-1, with a weak D call TRBD2 (6 bases). With 5 bases removed from V and 4 bases from J, the gap between germline ends came to 18 bases. In germline, CDR1 is MRHNA, CDR2 SNTAGT. The CDR3 extends over 16 amino acids. CDR3 DNA: TGTGCCAGCAGTCTTGGTGTCGCGCGGGGATACAATGAGCAGTTCTTC. Protein product: CASSLGVARGYNEQFF.

For the CDR3, the DNA is TGTGCCAGCAGTTTATTTGGACAGGGATCCTACAATGAGCAGTTCTTC. Its translation is CASSLFGQGSYNEQFF. This chain uses TRBV27 with TRBJ2-1; TRBD1 matches 8 bases. After removal of 1 base from V and 1 base from J, the junction contained 3 bases not matched to a gene. Per the germline V gene, CDR1 is MNHEY and CDR2 is SMNVEV (reference sequence). The CDR3 covers 16 residues.

The genes are TRBV19 and TRBJ1-1, with D perhaps matching TRBD1 (6 bases). Germline V lookup: CDR1 LNHDA, CDR2 SQIVND (reference sequence). There are 13 residues in the CDR3. Trimming pared 2 bases from V and 7 bases from J, leaving 11 bases between. The CDR3 nucleotides are TGTGCCAGTAGTATACAGGGGTACGGTGAAGCTTTCTTT. Its protein product is CASSIQGYGEAFF.

V is TRBV6-5 and J is TRBJ1-2; unclear D gene. Germline V gene sequence: CDR1 MNHEY, CDR2 SVGAGI. Trimming cost V 6 bases and J 3 bases, with 8 bases left between them. The CDR3 extends over 12 amino acids. CDR3 amino acids: CASRAFDYGYTF. The CDR3 nucleotides read TGTGCCAGCAGAGCCTTCGACTATGGCTACACCTTC.

The genes are TRBV4-3 and TRBJ2-1; TRBD2 matches at 9 bases. V shed 3 bases and J 2 bases; nucleotides not matched to a gene: 5. Per the germline V gene, CDR1 is LGHNA and CDR2 is YSLEER. The CDR3 runs 16 residues. The CDR3 DNA reads TGCGCCAGCAGCCATGATAGCGGGAGACCCTACAATGAGCAGTTCTTC. This gives the protein CASSHDSGRPYNEQFF.

The chain recombines TRBV20-1 with TRBJ2-1, with D maybe TRBD1 (5 bases). Looked up from germline, CDR1 is DFQATT and CDR2 is SNEGSKA (reference sequence). V lost 3 bases to trimming and J lost 5 bases, with 11 bases between them. This CDR3 is built from 13 residues. In DNA form, the CDR3 reads TGCAGTGCTAGTGCACAGGACCACAATGAGCAGTTCTTC. Amino acid sequence: CSASAQDHNEQFF.

The chain joins TRBV6-4 to TRBJ2-6; 8 bases are shared with TRBD2. The CDR3 covers 17 residues. Germline CDR1 is MRHNA and CDR2 is SNTAGT. V lost 5 bases and J lost 0; bases outside the gene matches: 6. This CDR3 reads CASSPSGSSSGANVLTF. As DNA, the CDR3 is TGTGCCAGCAGTCCTAGCGGGTCTAGCTCTGGGGCCAACGTCCTGACTTTC.

The chain carries TRBV9 and TRBJ1-1; possibly TRBD1 for D (5 bases). CDR1 is SGDLS, CDR2 YYNGEE, per germline. V was pared by 3 bases and J by 8 bases, with 17 bases between. This CDR3 region has 14 residues. The CDR3 nucleotides read TGTGCCAGCAGCGGGGGCCAGGCGGCGGGGGAAGCTTTCTTT. It translates to CASSGGQAAGEAFF. Full variable domain (missing parts from reference TRBV9 and TRBJ1-1): DSGVTQTPKHLITATGQRVTLRCSPRSGDLSVYWYQQSLDQGLQFLIQYYNGEERAKGNILERFSAQQFPDLHSELNLSSLELGDSALYFCASSGGQAAGEAFFGQGTRLTVV.

The CDR3, as DNA: TGTGCCAGTAGTGTATCGCCGGGAGTAACAGAGACCCAGTACTTC. This codes for CASSVSPGVTETQYF. V and J are TRBV19 and TRBJ2-5; a weak D match, TRBD2 (6 bases). The CDR3 has 15 amino acids. V was shortened by 5 bases and J by 4 bases, with 17 bases between the two germline ends. Germline CDR1 and CDR2: LNHDA and SQIVND (reference sequence).

The rearrangement joins TRBV5-4 to TRBJ1-2; TRBD1 matches at 12 bases. The CDR3 consists of 16 residues. V gave up 4 bases and J gave up 7 bases; unmatched junction bases: 11. Germline assignment: CDR1 SGHNT and CDR2 YYREEE (reference sequence). The CDR3 protein is CASSPGTGGGIGGYTF. CDR3 sequence (DNA): TGTGCCAGCAGCCCCGGGACAGGGGGCGGTATCGGTGGCTACACCTTC.

The chain carries TRBV5-1 and TRBJ2-2; 8 bases are a match to TRBD2. This CDR3 region has 14 residues. In germline, CDR1 is SGHRS, CDR2 YFSETQ. V was clipped by 4 bases and J by 3 bases; unmatched bases: 2. Here the CDR3 reads CASSNGGDTGELFF. The CDR3 bases are TGCGCCAGCAGCAACGGGGGGGACACCGGGGAGCTGTTTTTT.

V gene TRBV27 combines with J gene TRBJ2-3; D is undetermined. The CDR3 has 17 residues. CDR1 is MNHEY and CDR2 is SMNVEV in the germline V gene (reference sequence). V was pared by 2 bases and J by 1 base, with 16 bases between. The chain's CDR3 is CASSLSLRVRRTDTQYF. The DNA for the CDR3 is TGTGCCAGCAGTTTAAGTCTTCGGGTAAGACGCACAGATACGCAGTATTTT.

This chain links TRBV7-9 with TRBJ1-2; the match to TRBD1 covers 8 bases. The V segment lost 4 bases and the J segment 8 bases; nucleotides outside the gene matches: 6. The CDR3 totals 13 residues. In germline, CDR1 is SEHNR, CDR2 FQNEAQ (reference sequence). The CDR3 nucleotides read TGTGCCAGCAGCTCGGACAGGGTCTCCGGCTACACCTTC. Translating gives CASSSDRVSGYTF. The whole variable domain, filled in from reference TRBV7-9 and TRBJ1-2, reads DTGVSQNPRHKITKRGQNVTFRCDPISEHNRLYWYRQTLGQGPEFLTYFQNEAQLEKSRLLSDRFSAERPKGSFSTLEIQRTEQGDSAMYLCASSSDRVSGYTFGSGTRLTVV.

This chain links TRBV7-9 with TRBJ1-2; 8 bases agree with TRBD1. This CDR3 spans 16 amino acids. Germline V gene sequence: CDR1 SEHNR, CDR2 FQNEAQ (reference sequence). The V segment lost 4 bases and the J segment 1 base; nucleotides outside the gene matches: 8. CDR3 in DNA: TGTGCCAGCAGCTCAATTACAGGGGGGAATAACTATGGCTACACCTTC. As protein: CASSSITGGNNYGYTF.

The gene calls are TRBV9 and TRBJ2-5, with no clear D. V was clipped by 0 bases and J by 5 bases, with 14 bases between them. Looked up from germline, CDR1 is SGDLS and CDR2 is YYNGEE. The CDR3 length is 15 residues. As DNA, the CDR3 is TGTGCCAGCAGCGTAGACCCGGGTATTAGGGAGACCCAGTACTTC. Its protein is CASSVDPGIRETQYF.

V gene TRBV7-6 combines with J gene TRBJ1-6; D not certain. The length of the CDR3 is 13 residues. Trimming shortened V by 5 bases and J by 8 bases, and 10 bases separated the two germline ends. Per germline, CDR1 SGHVS and CDR2 FNYEAQ. The CDR3 nucleotides are TGTGCCAGCAGCGGCCCCCGTGATTCACCCCTCCACTTT. Amino acid sequence: CASSGPRDSPLHF.

This clone was detected many times. This chain connects TRBV4-3 to TRBJ2-1, with D perhaps TRBD2 (5 bases). Germline assignment: CDR1 LGHNA and CDR2 YSLEER. V shed 1 base and J shed 3 bases, with 10 bases lying between them. The CDR3 contains 15 residues. The CDR3 loop reads CASSQGEGSYNEQFF. The CDR3 DNA reads TGCGCCAGCAGCCAAGGCGAAGGGAGCTACAATGAGCAGTTCTTC.

The V and J genes are TRBV11-2 and TRBJ2-7; 10 nucleotides align to TRBD1. V dropped 1 base and J dropped 2; count of bases not matched to a gene: 5. The CDR3 has 16 residues. CDR1 is SGHAT and CDR2 is FQNNGV in the germline V gene. The CDR3 loop is CASSLGRQGAAYEQYF. The CDR3 bases are TGTGCCAGCAGCTTAGGCCGACAGGGGGCAGCCTACGAGCAGTACTTC.

V gene TRBV3-1 (or the pseudogene TRBV3-2) combines with J gene TRBJ2-3; 9 nucleotides agree with TRBD2. Germline lookup yields CDR1 LGHDT and CDR2 YNNKEL (reference sequence). V shed 1 base, J shed 6 bases, and the junction held 8 bases outside the gene matches. The length of the CDR3 is 16 residues. The CDR3 spells CASSQAGVAGADTQYF. The CDR3 DNA is TGTGCCAGCAGCCAAGCAGGTGTAGCGGGAGCCGATACGCAGTATTTT.

The V gene is TRBV19, the J gene TRBJ1-1; D unclear. Germline values: CDR1 LNHDA, CDR2 SQIVND (reference sequence). CDR3 length: 14 residues. Trimming took 2 bases from V and 5 from J, leaving 12 bases between them. CDR3 coding DNA: TGTGCCAGTAGTATACGGGGAAGTGAGACTGAAGCTTTCTTT. Amino acids: CASSIRGSETEAFF.